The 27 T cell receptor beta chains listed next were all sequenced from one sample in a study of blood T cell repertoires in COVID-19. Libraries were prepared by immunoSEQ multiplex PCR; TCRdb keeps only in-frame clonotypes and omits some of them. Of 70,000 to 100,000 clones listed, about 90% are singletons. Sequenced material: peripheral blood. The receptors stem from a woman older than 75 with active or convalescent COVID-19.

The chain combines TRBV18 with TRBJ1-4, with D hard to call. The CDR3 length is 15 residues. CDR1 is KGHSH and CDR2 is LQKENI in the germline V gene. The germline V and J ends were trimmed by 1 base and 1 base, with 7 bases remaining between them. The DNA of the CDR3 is TGTGCCAGCTCACCACAACAGAGAACTAATGAAAAACTGTTTTTT. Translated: CASSPQQRTNEKLFF.

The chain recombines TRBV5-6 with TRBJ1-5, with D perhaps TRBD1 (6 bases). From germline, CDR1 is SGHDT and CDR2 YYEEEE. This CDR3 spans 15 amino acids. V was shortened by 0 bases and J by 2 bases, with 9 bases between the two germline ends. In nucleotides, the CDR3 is TGTGCCAGCAGCTTGGCCTCAGGGGGCAATCAGCCCCAGCATTTT. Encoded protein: CASSLASGGNQPQHF.

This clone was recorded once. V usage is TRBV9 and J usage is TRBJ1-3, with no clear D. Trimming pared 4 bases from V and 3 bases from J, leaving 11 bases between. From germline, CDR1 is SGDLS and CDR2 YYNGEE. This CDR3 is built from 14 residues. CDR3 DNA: TGTGCCAGCAGCCCCCAGGCAGGTGGAAACACCATATATTTT. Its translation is CASSPQAGGNTIYF.

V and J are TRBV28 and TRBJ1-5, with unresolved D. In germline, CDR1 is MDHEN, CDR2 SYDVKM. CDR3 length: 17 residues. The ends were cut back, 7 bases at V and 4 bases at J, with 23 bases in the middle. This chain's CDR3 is CASISLGKGAKNQPQHF. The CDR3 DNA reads TGTGCCAGCATCTCCCTGGGGAAGGGAGCGAAAAATCAGCCCCAGCATTTT.

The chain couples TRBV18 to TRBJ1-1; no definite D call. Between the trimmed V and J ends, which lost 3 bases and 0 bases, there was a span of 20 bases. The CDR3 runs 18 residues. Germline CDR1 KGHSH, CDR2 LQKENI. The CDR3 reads CASSPSVGDSRLNTEAFF. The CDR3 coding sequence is TGTGCCAGCTCACCGTCGGTGGGCGATTCAAGGTTGAACACTGAAGCTTTCTTT.

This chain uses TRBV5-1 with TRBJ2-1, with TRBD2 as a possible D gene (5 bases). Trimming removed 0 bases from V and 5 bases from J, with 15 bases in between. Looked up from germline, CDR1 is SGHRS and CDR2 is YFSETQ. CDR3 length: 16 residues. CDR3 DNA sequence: TGCGCCAGCAGCTTGGCTGTGCCCGCTAGCAACAATGAGCAGTTCTTC. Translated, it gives CASSLAVPASNNEQFF. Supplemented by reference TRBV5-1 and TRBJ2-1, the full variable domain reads KAGVTQTPRYLIKTRGQQVTLSCSPISGHRSVSWYQQTPGQGLQFLFEYFSETQRNKGNFPGRFSGRQFSNSRSEMNVSTLELGDSALYLCASSLAVPASNNEQFFGPGTRLTVL.

For the CDR3, the DNA is TGTGCCAGCTCACCCCGAGCCAGCGGGAGTATTGATGAGCAGTTCTTC. This sequence encodes CASSPRASGSIDEQFF. The chain employs TRBV18 and TRBJ2-1, with 8 nucleotides matching TRBD2. From germline, CDR1 is KGHSH and CDR2 LQKENI. The CDR3 extends over 16 amino acids. V was pared by 3 bases and J by 8 bases, with 12 bases of the junction left unmatched.

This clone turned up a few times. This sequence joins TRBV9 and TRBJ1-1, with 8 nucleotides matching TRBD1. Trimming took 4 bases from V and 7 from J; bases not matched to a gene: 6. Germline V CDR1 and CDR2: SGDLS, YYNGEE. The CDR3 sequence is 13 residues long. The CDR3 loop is CASSTTGTGEAFF. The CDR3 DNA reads TGTGCCAGCAGCACGACCGGGACAGGTGAAGCTTTCTTT. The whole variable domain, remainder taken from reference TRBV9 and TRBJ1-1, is DSGVTQTPKHLITATGQRVTLRCSPRSGDLSVYWYQQSLDQGLQFLIQYYNGEERAKGNILERFSAQQFPDLHSELNLSSLELGDSALYFCASSTTGTGEAFFGQGTRLTVV.

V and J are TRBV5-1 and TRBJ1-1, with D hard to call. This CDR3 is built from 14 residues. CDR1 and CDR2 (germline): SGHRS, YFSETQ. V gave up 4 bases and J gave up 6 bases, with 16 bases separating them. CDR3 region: CASSAQTRESEAFF. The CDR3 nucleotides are TGCGCCAGCAGCGCACAGACTAGAGAGTCTGAAGCTTTCTTT.

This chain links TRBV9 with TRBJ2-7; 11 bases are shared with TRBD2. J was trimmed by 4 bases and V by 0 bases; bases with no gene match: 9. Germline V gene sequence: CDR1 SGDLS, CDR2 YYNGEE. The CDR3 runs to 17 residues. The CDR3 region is CASSVGPGTSGRYEQYF. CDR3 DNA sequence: TGTGCCAGCAGCGTAGGACCCGGGACTAGCGGTCGTTACGAGCAGTACTTC.

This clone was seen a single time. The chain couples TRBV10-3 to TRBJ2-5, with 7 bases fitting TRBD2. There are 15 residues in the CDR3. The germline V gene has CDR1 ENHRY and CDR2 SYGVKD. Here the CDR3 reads CASDPSGDIKETQYF. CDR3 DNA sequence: TGTGCATCGGATCCAAGCGGGGATATCAAAGAGACCCAGTACTTC.

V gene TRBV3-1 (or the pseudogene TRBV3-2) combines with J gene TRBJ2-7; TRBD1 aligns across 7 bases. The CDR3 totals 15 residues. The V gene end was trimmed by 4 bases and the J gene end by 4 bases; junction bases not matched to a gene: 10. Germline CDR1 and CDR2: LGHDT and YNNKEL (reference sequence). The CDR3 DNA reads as TGTGCCAGCAGCCCCCCTGGACAGGAAGATTACGAGCAGTACTTC. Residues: CASSPPGQEDYEQYF.

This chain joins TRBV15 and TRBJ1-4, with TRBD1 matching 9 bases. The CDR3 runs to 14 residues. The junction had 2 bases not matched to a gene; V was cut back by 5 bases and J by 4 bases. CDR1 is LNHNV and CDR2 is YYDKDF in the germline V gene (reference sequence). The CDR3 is CATSRTGDNEKLFF. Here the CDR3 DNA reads TGTGCCACCAGCCGGACAGGGGATAATGAAAAACTGTTTTTT.

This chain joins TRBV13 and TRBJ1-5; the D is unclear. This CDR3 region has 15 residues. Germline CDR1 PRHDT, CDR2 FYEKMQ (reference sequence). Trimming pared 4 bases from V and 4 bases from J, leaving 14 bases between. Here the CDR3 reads CASSSRRGQNQPQHF. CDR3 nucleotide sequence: TGTGCCAGCAGCTCAAGACGCGGTCAAAATCAGCCCCAGCATTTT.

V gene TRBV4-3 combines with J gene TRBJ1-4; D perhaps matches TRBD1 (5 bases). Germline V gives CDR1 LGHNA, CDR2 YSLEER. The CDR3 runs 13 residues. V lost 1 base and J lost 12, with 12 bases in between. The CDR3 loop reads CASSQAMGGELFF. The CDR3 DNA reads TGCGCCAGCAGCCAAGCTATGGGGGGAGAACTGTTTTTT.

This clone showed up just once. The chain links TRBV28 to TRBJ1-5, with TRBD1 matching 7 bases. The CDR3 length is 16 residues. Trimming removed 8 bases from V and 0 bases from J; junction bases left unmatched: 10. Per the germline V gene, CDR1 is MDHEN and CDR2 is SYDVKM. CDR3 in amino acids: CASGSTGAYSNQPQHF. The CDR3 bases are TGTGCCAGCGGAAGCACAGGGGCTTATAGCAATCAGCCCCAGCATTTT.

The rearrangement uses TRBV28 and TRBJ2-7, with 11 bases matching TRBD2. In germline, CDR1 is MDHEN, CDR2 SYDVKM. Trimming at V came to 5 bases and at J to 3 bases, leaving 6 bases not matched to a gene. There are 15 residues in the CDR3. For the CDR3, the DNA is TGTGCCAGCAGTCAGGGGGGACTAGCGGACTACGAGCAGTACTTC. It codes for CASSQGGLADYEQYF.

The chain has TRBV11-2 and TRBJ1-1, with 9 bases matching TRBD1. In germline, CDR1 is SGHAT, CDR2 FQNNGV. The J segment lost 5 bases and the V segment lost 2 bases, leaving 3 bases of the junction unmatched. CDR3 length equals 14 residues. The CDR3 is CASSLRTGETEAFF. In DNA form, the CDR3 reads TGTGCCAGCAGCTTACGGACAGGGGAAACTGAAGCTTTCTTT.

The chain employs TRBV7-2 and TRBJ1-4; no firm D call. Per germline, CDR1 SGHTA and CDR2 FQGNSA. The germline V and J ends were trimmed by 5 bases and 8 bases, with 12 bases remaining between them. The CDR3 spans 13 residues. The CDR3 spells CASSPNGVEKLFF. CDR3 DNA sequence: TGTGCCAGCAGCCCAAACGGGGTCGAAAAACTGTTTTTT.

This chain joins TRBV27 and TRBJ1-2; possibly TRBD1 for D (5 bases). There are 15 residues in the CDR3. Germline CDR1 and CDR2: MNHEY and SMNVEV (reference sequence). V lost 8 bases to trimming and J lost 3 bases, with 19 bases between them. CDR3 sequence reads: CASGFGTPLYYGYTF. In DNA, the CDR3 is TGTGCCAGCGGCTTCGGGACTCCCTTGTACTATGGCTACACCTTC.

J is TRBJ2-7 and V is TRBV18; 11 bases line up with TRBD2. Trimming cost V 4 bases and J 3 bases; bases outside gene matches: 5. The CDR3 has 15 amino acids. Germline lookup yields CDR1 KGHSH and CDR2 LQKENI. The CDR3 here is CASSQGTSGLYEQYF. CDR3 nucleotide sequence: TGTGCCAGCTCACAGGGGACTAGCGGCCTCTACGAGCAGTACTTC.

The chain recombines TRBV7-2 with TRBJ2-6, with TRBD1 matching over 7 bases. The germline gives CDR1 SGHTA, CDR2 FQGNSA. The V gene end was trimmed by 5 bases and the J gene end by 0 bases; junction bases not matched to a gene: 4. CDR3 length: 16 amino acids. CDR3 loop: CASSKGQSSGANVLTF. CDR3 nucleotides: TGTGCCAGCAGCAAGGGACAGAGCTCTGGGGCCAACGTCCTGACTTTC.

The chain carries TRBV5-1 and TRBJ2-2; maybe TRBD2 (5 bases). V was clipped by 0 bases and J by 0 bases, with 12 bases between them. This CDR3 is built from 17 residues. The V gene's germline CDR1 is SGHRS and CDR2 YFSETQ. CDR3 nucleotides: TGCGCCAGCAGCTTGGTCACCGGGAACGCGAACACCGGGGAGCTGTTTTTT. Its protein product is CASSLVTGNANTGELFF.

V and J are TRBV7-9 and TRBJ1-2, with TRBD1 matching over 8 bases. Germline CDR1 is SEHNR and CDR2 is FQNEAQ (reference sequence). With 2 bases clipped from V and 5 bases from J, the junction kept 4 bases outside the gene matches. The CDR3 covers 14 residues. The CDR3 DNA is TGTGCCAGCAGCTTAATTCAGGGGGCTTATGGCTACACCTTC. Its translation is CASSLIQGAYGYTF.

CDR3 DNA sequence: TGCGCCAGCAGCCAAGACACAGGATACTTCTACGGCAATGAGCAGTTCTTC. It translates to CASSQDTGYFYGNEQFF. The chain employs TRBV4-3 and TRBJ2-1, with D possibly matching TRBD1 (5 bases). V lost 0 bases and J lost 6, with 18 bases in between. This CDR3 has 17 amino acids. The germline V gene encodes CDR1 LGHNA and CDR2 YSLEER.

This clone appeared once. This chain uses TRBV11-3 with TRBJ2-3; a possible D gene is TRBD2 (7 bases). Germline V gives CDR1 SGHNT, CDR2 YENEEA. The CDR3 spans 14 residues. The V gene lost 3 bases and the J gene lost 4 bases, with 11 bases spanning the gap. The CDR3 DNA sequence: TGTGCCAGCAGCTTCGGGGGGCTATCAGATACGCAGTATTTT. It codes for CASSFGGLSDTQYF.

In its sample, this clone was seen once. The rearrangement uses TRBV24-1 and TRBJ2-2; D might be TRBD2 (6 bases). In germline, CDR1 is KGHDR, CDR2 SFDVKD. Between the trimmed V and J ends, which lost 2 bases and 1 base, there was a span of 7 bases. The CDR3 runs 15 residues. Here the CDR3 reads CATSDSGENTGELFF. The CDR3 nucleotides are TGTGCCACCAGTGATTCGGGAGAGAACACCGGGGAGCTGTTTTTT.